The sequence of this T cell receptor (beta chain) was determined in a study of blood T cells in healthy people across ages. The study recruited healthy Caucasian donors from Russia who were aged roughly 6 to 90. The CDR3 runs to 15 residues. Trimming cost V 1 base and J 5 bases, with 12 bases left between them. Germline V gene sequence: CDR1 LNHDA, CDR2 SQIVND (reference sequence). Then a second PCR, running roughly 7 to 12 cycles, was carried out with a sample-barcoded 5' primer and a J-beta primer mix. Via MiXCR, TCRdb re-called the 5' RACE reads, giving one row per CDR3 protein. The sample carries about 720,000 distinct CDR3 sequences, roughly 25% recorded once. These sequences were also reported in another study, on T cells of mothers and their children. This second study says: The people who donated were a few healthy Caucasian mothers and their six children. Second-round PCR products received sample barcodes and 2-4 random nucleotides from the M1S primer. The authors found no persistent microchimeric T cell clones.

The receptor's source is a boy aged 10-17 years in good health. This rearrangement joins TRBV19 to TRBJ1-5, with D possibly being TRBD1 (6 bases). What was sequenced was blood. CDR3 nucleotides: TGTGCCAGTAGTATAGGAACAACAGGGTATCAGCCCCAGCATTTT. Encoded protein: CASSIGTTGYQPQHF.